This T cell receptor (beta chain) was identified in a study of T cell repertoires in cytomegalovirus infection. General study points: The response measured ex vivo was dominated by TCR beta clonotypes (HLA-C-restricted and CMV-specific).

TCRdb redid the calling of the reads with MiXCR, one entry per CDR3 protein. Seen here are a few hundred thousand distinct CDR3 sequences, roughly 13% observed once, and the top ten hold around 8.1%. CDR1 and CDR2 (germline): MNHNY, SVGAGI (reference sequence). The CDR3 extends over 13 amino acids. V was pared by 5 bases and J by 8 bases, with 12 bases between. Remarks on this clonotype: No antigen is known for it.

This chain connects TRBV6-6 to TRBJ1-4; TRBD1 is a possible D gene (5 bases). The sequenced sample was PBMCs. This TCR came from a human donor in good health (CMV status not recorded). Some clones in this sample may be carry-over from other donors' samples. The CDR3 sequence is CASSGGPGEKLFF. The CDR3 coding sequence is TGTGCCAGCAGTGGGGGACCGGGAGAAAAACTGTTTTTT.